The table lists the clone carrying this TCR beta chain with a few counts. TCRdb analysed the RACE reads with MiXCR anew, one entry per CDR3 protein. The repertoire holds some 64,000 distinct CDR3 sequences, with about 11% as singletons. This record comes from a study of human T cells and chemical hapten exposure. The CDR3 is made up of 11 amino acids. Germline CDR1 SQVTM, CDR2 ANQGSEA. V lost 7 bases to trimming and J lost 2 bases, with 9 bases between them. Time point given: patch test 3, about 24 weeks after DPC sensitization. Specified treatment: therapeutic diphenylcyclopropenone sensitization with weekly scalp DPC.

The rearrangement uses TRBV29-1 and TRBJ2-7; D is possibly TRBD1 or TRBD2 (5 bases each). This TCR was sampled from a young woman with alopecia areata. Some clones in this sample may be carry-over from other donors' samples. This material consisted of whole blood, taken in connection with sensitization to the hapten diphenylcyclopropenone (DPC). CDR3 in DNA: TGCAGCGCTGGGGACGCCTACGAGCAGTACTTC. Translation: CSAGDAYEQYF.